These 7 T cell receptor beta chains share one sample of origin, sequenced in a study of cytomegalovirus exposure and HLA in healthy donors. PCR amplification relied on 60 Vbeta primers (plus 13 Jbeta primers). TCRdb's table, derived via immunoSEQ multiplex PCR, lists solely in-frame clones and lacks some. The repertoire has approximately 220,000 clones, 76% of them found once; the top ten carry 0.6% to 0.7%. The sequenced sample was PBMCs. These receptors were obtained from a man aged 18 to 30 in good health and CMV-seronegative.

This rearrangement joins TRBV2 to TRBJ2-1, with TRBD2 as a possible D gene (5 bases). Between the trimmed V and J ends, which lost 0 bases and 3 bases, there was a span of 9 bases. Germline loops: CDR1 SNHLY, CDR2 FYNNEI. The CDR3 loop spans 15 amino acids. CDR3 bases: TGTGCCAGCAGTGAAGCGGGAGACTTCTACAATGAGCAGTTCTTC. This translates into CASSEAGDFYNEQFF.

The chain links TRBV7-9 to TRBJ1-1; D call uncertain. The CDR3 covers 18 residues. Per germline, CDR1 SEHNR and CDR2 FQNEAQ (reference sequence). V was trimmed by 4 bases and J by 4 bases, leaving 25 bases between them. CDR3 DNA sequence: TGTGCCAGCAGCTCGACCGTGGAGGACCCCAAGTGGGGCACTGAAGCTTTCTTT. Translation: CASSSTVEDPKWGTEAFF.

The J gene is TRBJ2-7, the V gene TRBV15; TRBD2 matches 10 bases. After removal of 0 bases from V and 4 bases from J, the junction contained 6 bases not matched to a gene. CDR1 LNHNV and CDR2 YYDKDF come from the germline V gene (reference sequence). The length of the CDR3 is 16 residues. CDR3 in amino acids: CATSRDGSSGRYEQYF. The CDR3 coding sequence is TGTGCCACCAGCAGAGATGGTAGTAGCGGGAGGTACGAGCAGTACTTC. Combining the CDR3 with reference TRBV15 and TRBJ2-7 gives the whole variable domain DAMVIQNPRYQVTQFGKPVTLSCSQTLNHNVMYWYQQKSSQAPKLLFHYYDKDFNNEADTPDNFQSRRPNTSFCFLDIRSPGLGDTAMYLCATSRDGSSGRYEQYFGPGTRLTVT.

CDR3 in DNA: TGCAGTGCCGTGGGGCGGAATGGCTACACCTTC. Protein sequence: CSAVGRNGYTF. The V and J genes are TRBV20-1 and TRBJ1-2, with D perhaps TRBD1 (5 bases). In germline, CDR1 is DFQATT, CDR2 SNEGSKA (reference sequence). The CDR3 loop spans 11 amino acids. The V end was cut by 6 bases, the J end by 6 bases, with 11 bases between.

The chain is built from TRBV11-3 and TRBJ2-1; no clear D gene. Per the germline V gene, CDR1 is SGHNT and CDR2 is YENEEA. V lost 5 bases to trimming and J lost 5 bases, with 16 bases between them. The CDR3 runs to 15 residues. The CDR3 loop reads CASSRDQNYHNEQFF. The CDR3, as DNA: TGTGCCAGCAGCCGTGACCAAAACTACCACAATGAGCAGTTCTTC.

This chain joins TRBV11-2 and TRBJ1-4; 9 bases agree with TRBD1. CDR1 is SGHAT and CDR2 is FQNNGV in the germline V gene. This CDR3 has 15 residues. The ends lost 5 bases at V and 6 bases at J; junction bases unmatched: 7. The CDR3 DNA follows: TGTGCCAGCAGCACGGACAGGGGTTTATATGAAAAACTGTTTTTT. Its protein is CASSTDRGLYEKLFF.

The rearrangement links TRBV9 to TRBJ2-3; D is possibly TRBD2 (7 bases). This CDR3 comprises 16 residues. CDR1 is SGDLS and CDR2 is YYNGEE in the germline V gene. V dropped 3 bases and J dropped 2 bases, with 16 bases sitting between them. CDR3 DNA sequence: TGTGCCAGCAGCGACCCCCGTGCGGGGGCCACAGATACGCAGTATTTT. It yields the protein CASSDPRAGATDTQYF.